A selection of T cell receptor beta chains follows, all from one sample in a study of T cells in Graves' hyperthyroidism and ophthalmopathy. TCRdb redid the calling of the multiplex PCR reads with MiXCR, one entry per CDR3 protein. Of hundreds of thousands of distinct CDR3 sequences listed, roughly 14% are singletons. The sequenced material came from blood. These receptors all stem from a young man with Graves' ophthalmopathy. The CDR3 runs from the conserved cysteine through the conserved F or W. The D gene is left open where the match is weak. Clone size is not always given. Where it is, it says once, few, many or a class for expanded clones.

j_call clone_size d_call v_call cdr3_nt cdr3_aa
TRBJ1-3 many TRBD1 TRBV18 TGTGCCAGCTCACCACCGGGACAGGGAGGTGGAAACACCATATATTTT CASSPPGQGGGNTIYF
TRBJ2-7 few . TRBV7-9 TGTGCCAGCAGCCCAGGGGCCCGGGGGCAGTACTTC CASSPGARGQYF
TRBJ2-7 many TRBD1 TRBV5-1 TGCGCCAGCAGCAGCGGGACAGGGTCTCACGAGCAGTACTTC CASSSGTGSHEQYF
TRBJ2-5 . . TRBV27 TGTGCCAGCAGTTTATGGGTGGGGGGCCGACAAGAGACCCAGTACTTC CASSLWVGGRQETQYF
TRBJ1-3 . . TRBV6-2/TRBV6-3 TGTGCCAGCAGTTATGAGACGAGCTCTGGAAACACCATATATTTT CASSYETSSGNTIYF
TRBJ1-2 many . TRBV2 TGTGCCAGCAAAAGAGACTATGGCTACACCTTC CASKRDYGYTF
TRBJ2-3 many . TRBV5-4 TGTGCCAGCAGGGGCGGACTCACAGATACGCAGTATTTT CASRGGLTDTQYF
TRBJ1-4 . . TRBV6-1 TGTGCCAGCAGGGGGGGCCCTGCAACTAATGAAAAACTGTTTTTT CASRGGPATNEKLFF
TRBJ1-3 many . TRBV30 TGTGCCTCCCTTAGGGGCCCCCGAAACACCATATATTTT CASLRGPRNTIYF
TRBJ2-3 . . TRBV9 TGTGCCAGCAGCGTTTCTCCGGGGAGTAGTATTAATACGCAGTATTTT CASSVSPGSSINTQYF
TRBJ2-3 once . TRBV7-8 TGTGCCAGCAGCTTACAGCGAGAAGCAGATACGCAGTATTTT CASSLQREADTQYF
TRBJ2-1 many TRBD2 TRBV30 TGTGCCGCCTCAGGGGCTAGCGGGGCATACAATGAGCAGTTCTTC CAASGASGAYNEQFF
TRBJ2-7 many . TRBV18 TGTGCCAGCTCACTCAGGGGTAGGGACTACGAGCAGTACTTC CASSLRGRDYEQYF
TRBJ2-1 many TRBD2 TRBV5-1 TGCGCCAGCAGCGTTACTAGCGGGGGTCACAATGAGCAGTTCTTC CASSVTSGGHNEQFF
TRBJ2-2 . . TRBV18 TGTGCCAGCTCCGGAGCGACTGGAGGGGAGCTGTTTTTT CASSGATGGELFF
TRBJ2-1 . . TRBV9 TGTGCCAGCAGCGTAGCTTTGGGACAAAGTGAGCAGTTCTTC CASSVALGQSEQFF
TRBJ1-2 many . TRBV6-5 TGTGCCAGCAGTTACTCTATAGAGCAGCCTGCCGGCTACACCTTC CASSYSIEQPAGYTF
TRBJ2-7 many . TRBV14 TGTGCCAGCAGCCACGGTATGCATCCGTCCTCCTACGAGCAGTACTTC CASSHGMHPSSYEQYF
TRBJ2-5 many TRBD2 TRBV2 TGTGCCATTCTAGCGGGGGAAGAGACCCAGTACTTC CAILAGEETQYF
TRBJ2-7 many . TRBV6-1 TGTGCCAGCAGTGTCGGAGAGGAGACCTACGAGCAGTACTTC CASSVGEETYEQYF
TRBJ2-1 many . TRBV15 TGTGCCACCAGCAGTACTCCAGTGGGGGCTGAAAACAATGAGCAGTTCTTC CATSSTPVGAENNEQFF
TRBJ1-2 many TRBD1 TRBV28 TGTGCCAGCAACTTGGGCCCCACTCGACAGGGTGGCTACACCTTC CASNLGPTRQGGYTF
TRBJ1-5 . . TRBV19 TGTGCCAGTAGTTTGACAGGTGTAGCCAATCAGCCCCAGCATTTT CASSLTGVANQPQHF
TRBJ2-7 . TRBD1 TRBV20-1 TGCAGTGCTAGAGATATGGGACAGGGGGCCTACGAGCAGTACTTC CSARDMGQGAYEQYF
TRBJ2-3 many TRBD2 TRBV20-1 TGCAGTGAAGATAGCGGGGTTCTCACAGATACGCAGTATTTT CSEDSGVLTDTQYF
TRBJ1-2 . TRBD1 TRBV6-5 TGTGCCAGCAGTTACCGCCGGGACAGGGTTAATTTGATAAGCTACACCTTC CASSYRRDRVNLISYTF
TRBJ1-5 many . TRBV7-8 TGTGCCAGCAGCTTAGGGACGGGCGCTTATAGCAATCAGCCCCAGCATTTT CASSLGTGAYSNQPQHF
TRBJ2-1 many TRBD1 TRBV3-1 TGTGCCAGCAGCCCAGGGGACAGTTACAATGAGCAGTTCTTC CASSPGDSYNEQFF
TRBJ1-3 . . TRBV6-1 TGTGCCAGCAGTCCCTCCCTGGGGGCCCCTGGAAACACCATATATTTT CASSPSLGAPGNTIYF
TRBJ1-2 . TRBD1 TRBV24-1 TGTGCCACCAGTGGACCGGGACAGGGGGCGAGGATGAGTGGCTACACCTTC CATSGPGQGARMSGYTF
TRBJ2-3 many . TRBV13 TGTGCCAGCAGCTTAGATCGGGCTCGGGGGCTGACAGATACGCAGTATTTT CASSLDRARGLTDTQYF
TRBJ2-7 few . TRBV10-2 TGCGCCAGCAGTGAGCCTGCACAGGGACCCTACGAGCAGTACTTC CASSEPAQGPYEQYF
TRBJ1-5 few . TRBV9 TGTGCCAGCAGCAAGCCGGGAACTAATCAGCCCCAGCATTTT CASSKPGTNQPQHF
TRBJ2-1 . . TRBV5-1 TGCGCCAGCAGAAAGGTACTGAGCTCCTACAATGAGCAGCTCTTC CASRKVLSSYNEQLF
TRBJ2-7 . TRBD2 TRBV27 TGTGCCAGCAGTTCCATAGCGGGATCTTACGAGCAGTACTTC CASSSIAGSYEQYF
TRBJ2-7 . TRBD2 TRBV24-1 TGTGCCAGTCCGGGAGGCTGCGAGCAGTACTTC CASPGGCEQYF
TRBJ1-5 few . TRBV13 TGTGCCAGCAGCTTAGGGCGTGGGGTTGGCAATCAGCCCCAGCATTTT CASSLGRGVGNQPQHF
TRBJ1-1 many TRBD1 TRBV20-1 TGCAGTGTCGACCCAGGGGGCCACACTGAAGCTTTCTTT CSVDPGGHTEAFF
TRBJ2-1 once . TRBV7-2 TGTGCCAGCAGCTTAATGGCCCCCTCTCTCAATGAGCAGTTCTTC CASSLMAPSLNEQFF
TRBJ2-1 few . TRBV6-1 TGTGCCCTGATTCTATCGGTCTACAATGAGCAGTTCTTC CALILSVYNEQFF
TRBJ2-3 many TRBD1 TRBV6-1 TGTGCCAGCAGTGACTCGACAGGGGTGCGCACAGATACGCAGTATTTT CASSDSTGVRTDTQYF
TRBJ1-1 many . TRBV7-2 TGTGCCAGCAGCTTAGAGCTCCGGGGTACTGAAGCTTTCTTT CASSLELRGTEAFF
TRBJ2-7 many . TRBV5-6 TGTGCCAGCAGCCCCGGGAGCTGGGAGCAGTACTTC CASSPGSWEQYF
TRBJ2-7 many . TRBV20-1 TGCAGTGCCTCGTGGGACCCTAGCTCCTACGAGCAGTACTTC CSASWDPSSYEQYF